This TCR beta chain was sequenced in a study of blood T cell repertoires in COVID-19. Across the study: In each case, the material was cDNA or gDNA derived from T cells, B-cell-depleted T cells, or PBMCs.

This CDR3 is 14 amino acids long. The V gene lost 3 bases and the J gene lost 1 base, with 6 bases spanning the gap. Germline lookup yields CDR1 SEHNR and CDR2 FQNEAQ (reference sequence). This clone occurred a few times. The repertoire was sequenced with immunoSEQ multiplex PCR; TCRdb's copy has only in-frame clones and lacks some. The sample yields 70,000 to 80,000 clones, around 84% seen once. The chain couples TRBV7-9 to TRBJ2-2; no definite D call. Sequencing input: peripheral blood. This sequence originates from a human donor in a cohort sampled during active COVID-19. CDR3 sequence (DNA): TGTGCCAGCAGCTTGAGAGGGAACACCGGGGAGCTGTTTTTT. As protein: CASSLRGNTGELFF.